This T cell receptor (beta chain) emerged from a study of early T cells in non-severe SARS-CoV-2 infection. Study details: Unsorted whole blood bulk RNA was sequenced, with unpaired chains.

This clonotype was seen a handful of times. TCRdb analysed the 5' RACE reads with MiXCR anew, one entry per CDR3 protein. The sample comprises roughly 70,000 distinct CDR3 sequences, about 17% of which are singletons, and roughly 9% rests with the top ten. Germline CDR1 LNHNV, CDR2 YYDKDF (reference sequence). The length of the CDR3 is 14 residues. V lost 0 bases to trimming and J lost 3 bases, with 8 bases between them. The source is an adult who was a healthcare worker with PCR-confirmed SARS-CoV-2 infection or an uninfected control (not recorded which). V is TRBV15 and J is TRBJ1-2, with D unclear. The starting material was whole blood, obtained at baseline. The chain's CDR3 is CATSRDHSYYGYTF. CDR3 DNA sequence: TGTGCCACCAGCAGAGATCACAGTTACTATGGCTACACCTTC.